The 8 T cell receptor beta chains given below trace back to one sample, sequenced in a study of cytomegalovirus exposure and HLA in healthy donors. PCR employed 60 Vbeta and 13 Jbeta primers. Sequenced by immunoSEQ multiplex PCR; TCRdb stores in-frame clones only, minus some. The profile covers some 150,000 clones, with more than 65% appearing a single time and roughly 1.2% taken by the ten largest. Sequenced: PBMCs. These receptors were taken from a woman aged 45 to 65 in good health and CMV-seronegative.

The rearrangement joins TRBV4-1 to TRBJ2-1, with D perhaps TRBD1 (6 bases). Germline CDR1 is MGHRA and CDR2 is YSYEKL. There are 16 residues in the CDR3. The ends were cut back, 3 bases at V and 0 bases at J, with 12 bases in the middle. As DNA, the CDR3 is TGCGCCAGCAGCCACCGGGACACAGCCTCCTACAATGAGCAGTTCTTC. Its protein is CASSHRDTASYNEQFF.

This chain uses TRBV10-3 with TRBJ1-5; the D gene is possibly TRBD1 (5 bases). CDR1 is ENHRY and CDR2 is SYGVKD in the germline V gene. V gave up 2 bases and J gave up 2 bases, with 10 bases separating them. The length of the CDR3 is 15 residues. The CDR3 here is CAISERGLRNQPQHF. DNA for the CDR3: TGTGCCATCAGTGAGCGGGGACTCCGCAATCAGCCCCAGCATTTT.

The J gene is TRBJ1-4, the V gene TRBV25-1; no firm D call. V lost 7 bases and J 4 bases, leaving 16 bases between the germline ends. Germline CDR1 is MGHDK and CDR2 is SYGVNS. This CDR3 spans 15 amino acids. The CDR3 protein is CASIPNAGNNEKLFF. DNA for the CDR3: TGTGCCAGCATTCCAAATGCGGGGAATAATGAAAAACTGTTTTTT.

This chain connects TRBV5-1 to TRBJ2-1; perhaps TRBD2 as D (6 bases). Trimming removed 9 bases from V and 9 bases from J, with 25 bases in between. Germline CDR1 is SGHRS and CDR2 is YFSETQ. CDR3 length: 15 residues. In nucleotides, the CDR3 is TGCGCCACATCCTCCTCAGTGTCCGGGAGAGCTGAGCAGTTCTTC. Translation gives CATSSSVSGRAEQFF.

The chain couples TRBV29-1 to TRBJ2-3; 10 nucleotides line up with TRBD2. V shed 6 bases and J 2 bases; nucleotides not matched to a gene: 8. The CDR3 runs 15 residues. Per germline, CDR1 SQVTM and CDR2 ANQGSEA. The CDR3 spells CSVMGGTSDTDTQYF. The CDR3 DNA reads TGCAGCGTCATGGGCGGGACTAGCGACACAGATACGCAGTATTTT.

Written as DNA, the CDR3 is TGTGCCAGCAGCTTGCATCCTACTAACTATGGCTACACCTTC. Encoded protein: CASSLHPTNYGYTF. V is TRBV7-2 and J is TRBJ1-2; no clear D gene. The CDR3 covers 14 residues. Trimming shortened V by 3 bases and J by 0 bases, and 8 bases separated the two germline ends. Germline V lookup: CDR1 SGHTA, CDR2 FQGNSA.

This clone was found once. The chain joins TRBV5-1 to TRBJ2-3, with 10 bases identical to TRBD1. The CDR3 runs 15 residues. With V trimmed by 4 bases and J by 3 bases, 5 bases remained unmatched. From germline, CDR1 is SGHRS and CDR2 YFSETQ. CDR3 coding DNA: TGCGCCAGCAGCCCCGACAGGGGGCGAACAGATACGCAGTATTTT. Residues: CASSPDRGRTDTQYF.

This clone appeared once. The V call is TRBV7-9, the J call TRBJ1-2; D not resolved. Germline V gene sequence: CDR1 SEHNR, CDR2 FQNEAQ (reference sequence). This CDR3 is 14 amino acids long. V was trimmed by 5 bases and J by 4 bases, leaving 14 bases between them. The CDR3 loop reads CASSIGRSFYGYTF. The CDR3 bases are TGTGCCAGCAGCATAGGACGGAGTTTCTATGGCTACACCTTC.